Below, one T cell receptor (beta chain) is given with its context. At least ten counts were recorded for this clonotype. This receptor's antigen is unknown. No base qualities exist here, and no much larger clone lies one base off it. These data originate in a study of T cells after yellow fever vaccination (dated by TCRdb to the late 2010s). Turning to the overall study: The SMART-Seq v4 Ultra Low Input RNA kit was used to prepare libraries from fractions with low cell numbers. To follow T-cell clones before and after both primary and booster YFV17D yellow fever vaccination, bulk TCR alpha and beta repertoires underwent longitudinal sequencing. The cohort comprised two healthy male donors, one aged 18 to 29 and one aged 30 to 40 years. Blood was collected at multiple timepoints before and after primary and secondary immunization, and bulk PBMC replicates and cell subsets were isolated.

Overall study outcomes, separate from this receptor: FACS-sorted repertoires could contain abundant contaminating clonotypes from the bulk population, so computational filtering was required. The secondary T-cell response was found to be weaker but faster than the primary response, with a peak reached on day 5 rather than on day 15. Because the study included only a couple of donors, the extent to which the findings can be generalized is limited. Most clones expanded after primary vaccination were re-detected after the booster (almost 97% of CD4 and approximately 88% of CD8), suggesting broad memory maintenance. A small fraction of clonotypes showed up in both the CD4 and CD8 compartments, probably as a result of convergent recombination.

V is pared back by 1 base and J by 2 bases, with 9 bases lying between the germline termini. In the germline V gene, CDR1 corresponds to SGHRS and CDR2 to YFSETQ. The CDR3 numbers 14 residues from cysteine through phenylalanine. Only the CDR3 part of the read is kept: 42 bases, read in frame from the first base. Sequencing took place on an Illumina NovaSeq 6000. TCR cDNA was made using 5'RACE template switching, a step that added a universal primer site and unique molecular identifiers. cDNA synthesis was primed from both the TCR alpha and TCR beta constant segments. Libraries were amplified in two PCR steps, with sample barcodes and sequencing adapters added in the second step. Sequencing of libraries was performed on Illumina HiSeq 2500 (2x100 bp) or NovaSeq (2x150 bp). From the authors' description of their analysis: MIGEC was used to demultiplex reads and collapse the reads into UMI consensus sequences, and MiXCR was used for V(D)J alignment. Clonotypes responding to the vaccine were identified with edgeR on replicate PBMC samples, with the criteria of FDR below 0.01 and a log2 fold change above 5 up to day 15. Each bulk clonotype received a CD4 or CD8 identity based on whether the sequenced CD4 or CD8 repertoire contained that clonotype at higher abundance. Starting from the raw public reads, TCRdb applied fastp trimming at Q25, assembled clones with MiXCR and retained in-frame beta chains. Rows with one shared CDR3 protein collapse into an entry with the most common genes and DNA. The V and J calls, along with clone size, are taken from TCRdb and not from the paper's own processing. In this sample the table shows about 310,000 distinct CDR3 sequences, around 3.6% of which occur a single time. The ten largest account for roughly a quarter of the sample.

Sample treatment or condition, as interpreted from the label and publication: live attenuated yellow fever vaccine strain. At each blood-draw timepoint, two biological replicates of bulk PBMCs were obtained. PBMCs were isolated from peripheral blood using a standard Ficoll-Paque protocol. TriZol was used to extract RNA from bulk PBMCs, from CD4 and CD8 fractions, and from dextramer-positive and dextramer-negative fractions. Recombination joined TRBV5-1 with TRBJ1-1; TRBD1 is a possible D gene, resting on 5 matching bases. Source: PBMCs, taken on the day of the yellow fever booster vaccination. This clonotype was obtained from a man aged 18 to 35 who received the YFV17D yellow fever vaccine. The CDR3 in this case is CASSLRDGNTEAFF. The DNA reads as follows: TGCGCCAGCAGCTTGCGGGACGGAAACACTGAAGCTTTCTTT. Reference TRBV5-1 and TRBJ1-1 genes cover what lies past the CDR3, so the full variable domain is KAGVTQTPRYLIKTRGQQVTLSCSPISGHRSVSWYQQTPGQGLQFLFEYFSETQRNKGNFPGRFSGRQFSNSRSEMNVSTLELGDSALYLCASSLRDGNTEAFFGQGTRLTVV.